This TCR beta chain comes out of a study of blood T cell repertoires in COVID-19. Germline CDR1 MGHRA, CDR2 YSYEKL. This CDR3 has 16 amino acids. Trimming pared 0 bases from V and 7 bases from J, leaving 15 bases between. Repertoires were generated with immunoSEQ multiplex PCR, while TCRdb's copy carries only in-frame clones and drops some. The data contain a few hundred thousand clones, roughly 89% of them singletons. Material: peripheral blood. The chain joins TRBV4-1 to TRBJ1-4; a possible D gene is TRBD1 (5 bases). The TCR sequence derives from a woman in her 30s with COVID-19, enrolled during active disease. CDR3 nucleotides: TGCGCCAGCAGCCAAGATTCTGTGGAGGGGCGTGAAAAACTGTTTTTT. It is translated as CASSQDSVEGREKLFF.